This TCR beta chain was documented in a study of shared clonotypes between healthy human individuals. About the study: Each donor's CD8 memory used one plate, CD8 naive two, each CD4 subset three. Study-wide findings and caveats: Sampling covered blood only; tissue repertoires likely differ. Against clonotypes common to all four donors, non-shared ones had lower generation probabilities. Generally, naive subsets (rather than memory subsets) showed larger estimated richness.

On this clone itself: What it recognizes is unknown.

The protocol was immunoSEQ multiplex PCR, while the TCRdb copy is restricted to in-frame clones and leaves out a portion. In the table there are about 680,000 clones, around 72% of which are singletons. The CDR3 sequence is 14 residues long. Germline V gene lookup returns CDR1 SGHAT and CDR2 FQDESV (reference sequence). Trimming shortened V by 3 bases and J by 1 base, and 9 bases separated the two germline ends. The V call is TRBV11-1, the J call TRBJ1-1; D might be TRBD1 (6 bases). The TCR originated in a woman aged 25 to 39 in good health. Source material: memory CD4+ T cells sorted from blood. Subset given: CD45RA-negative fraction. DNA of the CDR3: TGTGCCAGCAGCTTCAAGACAGGGAACACTGAAGCTTTCTTT. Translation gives CASSFKTGNTEAFF. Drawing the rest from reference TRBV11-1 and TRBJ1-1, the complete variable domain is EAEVAQSPRYKITEKSQAVAFWCDPISGHATLYWYRQILGQGPELLVQFQDESVVDDSQLPKDRFSAERLKGVDSTLKIQPAELGDSAMYLCASSFKTGNTEAFFGQGTRLTVV.